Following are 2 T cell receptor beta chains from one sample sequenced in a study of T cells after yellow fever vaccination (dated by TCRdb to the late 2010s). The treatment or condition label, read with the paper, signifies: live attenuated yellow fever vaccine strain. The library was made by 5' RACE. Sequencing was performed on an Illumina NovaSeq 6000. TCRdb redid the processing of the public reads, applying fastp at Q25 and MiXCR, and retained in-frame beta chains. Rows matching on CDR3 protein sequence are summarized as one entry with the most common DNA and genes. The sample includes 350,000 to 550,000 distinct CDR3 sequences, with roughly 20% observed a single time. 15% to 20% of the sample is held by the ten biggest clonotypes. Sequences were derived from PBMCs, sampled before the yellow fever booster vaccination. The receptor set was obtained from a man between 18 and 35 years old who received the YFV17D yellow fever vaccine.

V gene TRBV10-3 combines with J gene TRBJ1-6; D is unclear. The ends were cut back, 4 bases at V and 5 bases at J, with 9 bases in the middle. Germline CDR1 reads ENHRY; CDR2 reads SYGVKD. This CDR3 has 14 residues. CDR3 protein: CAISVRQDNSPLHF. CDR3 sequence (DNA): TGTGCCATCAGTGTGAGGCAGGATAATTCACCCCTCCACTTT.

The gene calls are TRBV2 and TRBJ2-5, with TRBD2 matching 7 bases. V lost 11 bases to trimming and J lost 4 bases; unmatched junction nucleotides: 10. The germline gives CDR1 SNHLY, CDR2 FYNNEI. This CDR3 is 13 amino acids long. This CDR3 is CALGGTLRETQYF. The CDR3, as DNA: TGTGCCCTGGGGGGGACTCTCCGAGAGACCCAGTACTTC.